This T cell receptor beta chain was captured by sequencing in a study of blood T cell repertoires in COVID-19. V lost 3 bases to trimming and J lost 5 bases, with 8 bases between them. Per the germline V gene, CDR1 is MNHEY and CDR2 is SVGAGI. The CDR3 covers 14 residues. In the original processing: It was from reference gene primer amplification that nucleated cell counts were estimated. Profiled with immunoSEQ multiplex PCR; TCRdb holds only in-frame clones, not every one. V and J calls and clone size are as listed in that table; D and trimming were resolved from the DNA. The sample contains approximately 52,000 clones, around 92% of which appear only once.

The source is a man aged 45-60 years with active COVID-19. This chain links TRBV6-5 with TRBJ1-6; D is undetermined. Sequenced sample: peripheral blood. The CDR3 DNA reads TGTGCCAGCAGTTATGACACGGATAATTCACCCCTCCACTTT. Protein sequence: CASSYDTDNSPLHF.